The 6 T cell receptor beta chains below all came from one sample that was sequenced in a study of T cells expressing NK-cell markers. No DNA is given; TCRdb re-called the 5' RACE reads and lists each CDR3 protein once. The specimen's table records roughly 390,000 distinct CDR3 sequences. Sequencing used blood T cells: a sorted CD56 or NKG2C T cell subset, CD4+ or CD8+ T cells, or bulk PBMC T cells (not recorded which). The receptors were gathered from a woman between 45 and 60 years old in good health.

The chain joins TRBV24-1 to TRBJ2-1; TCRdb gives TRBD1 as the D gene, but with no DNA this cannot be confirmed. The CDR3 covers 15 residues. CDR1 is KGHDR and CDR2 is SFDVKD in the germline V gene. The CDR3 is CATANGGIRDNEQFF.

J is TRBJ2-7 and V is TRBV11-2; TCRdb lists TRBD1, though no DNA is available to test this call. The CDR3 has 17 residues. Germline V gives CDR1 SGHAT, CDR2 FQNNGV. The CDR3 here is CASSFVQDRRGSYEQYF.

The CDR3 spells CATSDPGLAGGSDTQYF. The chain is built from TRBV24-1 and TRBJ2-3; the D gene TCRdb calls, TRBD2, cannot be checked with no DNA. The CDR3 has 17 amino acids. Germline V gene data show CDR1 as KGHDR and CDR2 as SFDVKD.

This chain links TRBV6-5 with TRBJ2-7; lacking DNA, the TRBD1 call made by TCRdb goes unchecked. The germline CDR1 and CDR2 sequences are MNHEY and SVGAGI. The CDR3 runs to 15 residues. The CDR3 sequence is CASSYNGDSSYEQYF.

CDR3 sequence reads: CASSRQRPGTGGDEQFF. The chain carries TRBV27 and TRBJ2-1; TCRdb gives TRBD1 as the D gene, but with no DNA this cannot be confirmed. The CDR3 length is 17 residues. Germline V gene data show CDR1 as MNHEY and CDR2 as SMNVEV (reference sequence).

The CDR3 reads CASSRLDRGQKSGAGELFF. This chain links TRBV5-1 with TRBJ2-2; TCRdb names TRBD2, which stays unverified in the absence of DNA. Germline CDR1 reads SGHRS; CDR2 reads YFSETQ. This CDR3 is 19 amino acids long.